This is a list of T cell receptor beta chains from one sample in a study of blood T cell repertoires in COVID-19. Libraries were prepared by immunoSEQ multiplex PCR; TCRdb keeps only in-frame clonotypes and omits some of them. Of about 110,000 clones in the sample, roughly 75% are singletons; the top ten hold around 4%. Sequencing was performed on peripheral blood. These receptors originate from a human donor in a cohort sampled during active or convalescent COVID-19. The CDR3 runs from the conserved cysteine through the conserved F or W. D genes are given only for firm matches. Clone sizes are given selectively: once, few, many, or a class where the clone is expanded.

V	J	size	D	CDR3	DNA
TRBV3-1/TRBV3-2	TRBJ2-3	NA	TRBD2	CASSQVRAGGLTDTQYF	TGTGCCAGCAGCCAAGTTCGTGCGGGGGGACTCACAGATACGCAGTATTTT
TRBV24-1	TRBJ2-1	NA	TRBD1	CATSGTGGHEQFF	TGTGCCACCAGCGGGACAGGGGGGCATGAGCAGTTCTTC
TRBV19	TRBJ2-2	NA	TRBD2	CASSILAGVGTGELFF	TGTGCCAGTAGTATTCTAGCGGGAGTTGGCACCGGGGAGCTGTTTTTT
TRBV2	TRBJ1-5	NA	TRBD1	CASGSDRGSNQPQHF	TGTGCCAGCGGTTCTGACAGGGGGAGCAATCAGCCCCAGCATTTT
TRBV5-1	TRBJ1-1	NA	TRBD1	CASSDDRDGTEAFF	TGCGCCAGCAGCGATGACAGGGATGGCACTGAAGCTTTCTTT
TRBV2	TRBJ2-7	NA	TRBD1	CAGHGTGGFEQYF	TGTGCCGGTCATGGGACAGGGGGCTTTGAGCAGTACTTC
TRBV4-1	TRBJ1-5	NA	NA	CASSIQGLRQPQHF	TGCGCCAGCAGTATCCAGGGCCTTCGGCAGCCCCAGCATTTT
TRBV14	TRBJ1-6	NA	NA	CASSWSSYNSPLHF	TGTGCCAGCAGTTGGAGCTCCTATAATTCACCCCTCCACTTT
TRBV29-1	TRBJ2-4	NA	TRBD2	CSVGTSGGNIQYF	TGCAGCGTTGGGACTAGCGGGGGGAACATTCAGTACTTC
TRBV24-1	TRBJ2-1	NA	TRBD2	CATSDFGTKNTVYNEQFF	TGTGCCACCAGTGATTTTGGGACTAAGAACACAGTGTACAATGAGCAGTTCTTC
TRBV2	TRBJ2-2	NA	TRBD2	CASIDRTSGGLAGLDTGELFF	TGTGCCAGCATCGATCGAACCTCGGGCGGACTAGCGGGGCTGGACACCGGGGAGCTGTTTTTT
TRBV2	TRBJ2-5	NA	NA	CASRRGEQETQYF	TGTGCCAGCAGACGGGGAGAGCAAGAGACCCAGTACTTC
TRBV9	TRBJ1-3	NA	NA	CASSVTPATGFASGNTIYF	TGTGCCAGCAGCGTAACCCCGGCTACAGGGTTCGCCTCTGGAAACACCATATATTTT
TRBV7-8	TRBJ1-5	few	NA	CASSRTANSNQPQHF	TGTGCCAGCAGCCGGACAGCGAATAGCAATCAGCCCCAGCATTTT
TRBV7-2	TRBJ2-5	NA	NA	CASSLVPAQGETQYF	TGTGCCAGCAGCTTAGTCCCGGCACAGGGAGAGACCCAGTACTTC
TRBV9	TRBJ1-2	few	TRBD1	CASRRTGHNYGYTF	TGTGCCAGCAGGCGGACAGGGCATAACTATGGCTACACCTTC